One and the same sample provided the 20 T cell receptor beta chains below, sequenced in a study of blood T cell repertoires in COVID-19 (dated by TCRdb to 2020 to 2021). The library came from the immunoSEQ multiplex PCR assay. TCRdb re-hosts the immuneACCESS table, in-frame sequences only. Its copies lack some clones; in the studies checked, an unresolved V gene accounts for under half of them, and the cause for the rest is not known. The sample table lists roughly 160,000 clones, approximately 74% of them with a count of one. The ten largest clones represent about 3% of the sample. Specimen: peripheral blood. The origin of the receptors is a woman of 80 years or more with acute or convalescent COVID-19.

V gene TRBV7-2 combines with J gene TRBJ2-5, with TRBD2 matching over 8 bases. Germline assignment: CDR1 SGHTA and CDR2 FQGNSA. This CDR3 region has 15 residues. V gave up 1 base and J gave up 5 bases; unmatched junction bases: 6. The CDR3 sequence is CASSLVAGGRETQYF. In DNA, the CDR3 is TGTGCCAGCAGCTTAGTGGCGGGGGGACGCGAGACCCAGTACTTC.

The chain has TRBV12-3 or TRBV12-4 and TRBJ1-2; D may be TRBD1 (6 bases). V lost 8 bases and J lost 4, with 14 bases in between. This CDR3 is built from 13 residues. The CDR3 nucleotides are TGTGCCAGCTTACGGGGGGGGCGCTATGGCTACACCTTC. It yields the protein CASLRGGRYGYTF.

This chain links TRBV2 with TRBJ2-7, with a weak D call TRBD2 (6 bases). From germline, CDR1 is SNHLY and CDR2 FYNNEI. Trimming took off 1 base at V and 3 bases at J, with 13 bases between the two ends. This CDR3 region has 15 residues. The CDR3 DNA reads as TGTGCCAGCAGTGAAGGAAGTACGGGAGTCTACGAGCAGTACTTC. It codes for CASSEGSTGVYEQYF. Supplemented by reference TRBV2 and TRBJ2-7, the full variable domain reads EPEVTQTPSHQVTQMGQEVILRCVPISNHLYFYWYRQILGQKVEFLVSFYNNEISEKSEIFDDQFSVERPDGSNFTLKIRSTKLEDSAMYFCASSEGSTGVYEQYFGPGTRLTVT.

The chain is built from TRBV19 and TRBJ1-2, with 7 bases identical to TRBD1. J was trimmed by 6 bases and V by 3 bases; bases with no gene match: 4. The CDR3 sequence is 13 residues long. CDR1 is LNHDA and CDR2 is SQIVND in the germline V gene (reference sequence). CDR3 amino acids: CASSIHQGDGYTF. The CDR3 DNA is TGTGCCAGTAGTATTCACCAGGGGGATGGCTACACCTTC.

The table lists this clone with a few counts. The genes are TRBV9 and TRBJ1-4, with D maybe TRBD1 (5 bases). This CDR3 comprises 16 residues. CDR1 and CDR2 from the germline V gene are SGDLS and YYNGEE. V dropped 0 bases and J dropped 3 bases, with 12 bases sitting between them. In DNA, the CDR3 is TGTGCCAGCAGCGTAGAGCTGGAGGGGCCTAATGAAAAACTGTTTTTT. Protein sequence: CASSVELEGPNEKLFF. Full variable domain (missing parts from reference TRBV9 and TRBJ1-4): DSGVTQTPKHLITATGQRVTLRCSPRSGDLSVYWYQQSLDQGLQFLIQYYNGEERAKGNILERFSAQQFPDLHSELNLSSLELGDSALYFCASSVELEGPNEKLFFGSGTQLSVL.

J is TRBJ1-4 and V is TRBV28; no reliable D call. The germline CDR1 and CDR2 sequences are MDHEN and SYDVKM. This CDR3 has 16 amino acids. Deletions cut 7 bases from V and 0 bases from J, with 15 bases between. The CDR3: CASTSVPSATNEKLFF. The CDR3 DNA reads as TGTGCCAGCACTTCAGTACCCAGCGCAACTAATGAAAAACTGTTTTTT.

The chain couples TRBV28 to TRBJ2-5, with 7 bases aligning to TRBD2. The CDR3 has 13 amino acids. V lost 5 bases and J lost 3; bases outside the gene matches: 3. Germline V gives CDR1 MDHEN, CDR2 SYDVKM. The CDR3 DNA is TGTGCCAGCAGTGCGGGAGCGGAAGAGACCCAGTACTTC. Translating it yields CASSAGAEETQYF.

Only one count was recorded for this clone. V is TRBV7-9 and J is TRBJ2-1; TRBD2 aligns across 8 bases. Looked up from germline, CDR1 is SEHNR and CDR2 is FQNEAQ (reference sequence). CDR3 length: 16 amino acids. V lost 2 bases, J lost 0 bases, and 3 bases stayed unmatched. The CDR3 sequence is CASSLLAGSSYNEQFF. The CDR3 DNA follows: TGTGCCAGCAGCTTACTAGCGGGCAGCTCCTACAATGAGCAGTTCTTC. Based on the CDR3 plus reference TRBV7-9 and TRBJ2-1, the full variable domain is DTGVSQNPRHKITKRGQNVTFRCDPISEHNRLYWYRQTLGQGPEFLTYFQNEAQLEKSRLLSDRFSAERPKGSFSTLEIQRTEQGDSAMYLCASSLLAGSSYNEQFFGPGTRLTVL.

The CDR3 bases are TGTGCCAGCAGCTTGTATCGCGGGAGTGGGGAAGAGACCCAGTACTTC. It translates to CASSLYRGSGEETQYF. This sequence joins TRBV5-4 and TRBJ2-5, with 7 bases lining up with TRBD2. V lost 1 base to trimming and J lost 3 bases; unmatched junction nucleotides: 9. CDR1 is SGHNT, CDR2 YYREEE, per germline (reference sequence). The CDR3 is 16 residues long.

The chain uses TRBV10-1 and TRBJ1-1, with 9 bases aligning to TRBD1. Germline CDR1 WNHNN, CDR2 SYGVQD (reference sequence). The CDR3 loop spans 13 amino acids. V was pared by 6 bases and J by 5 bases, with 4 bases of the junction left unmatched. CDR3 coding DNA: TGCGCCAGCAGCCCAGGACAGGGGACTGAAGCTTTCTTT. Amino acid sequence: CASSPGQGTEAFF.

The rearrangement joins TRBV2 to TRBJ1-5, with D uncertain. Germline V gene lookup returns CDR1 SNHLY and CDR2 FYNNEI. The V gene lost 1 base and the J gene lost 1 base, with 5 bases spanning the gap. The CDR3 loop spans 14 amino acids. The CDR3 here is CASSEERSNQPQHF. For the CDR3, the DNA is TGTGCCAGCAGTGAAGAGAGAAGCAATCAGCCCCAGCATTTT.

The chain employs TRBV28 and TRBJ2-2; 10 bases fit TRBD2. This CDR3 comprises 14 residues. CDR1 and CDR2 from the germline V gene are MDHEN and SYDVKM. V was pared by 10 bases and J by 3 bases, with 5 bases of the junction left unmatched. The CDR3, as DNA: TGTGCCACCGGAGCGGGAGGGTACACCGGGGAGCTGTTTTTT. Protein sequence: CATGAGGYTGELFF. The entire variable domain, with the rest obtained from reference TRBV28 and TRBJ2-2, is as follows: DVKVTQSSRYLVKRTGEKVFLECVQDMDHENMFWYRQDPGLGLRLIYFSYDVKMKEKGDIPEGYSVSREKKERFSLILESASTNQTSMYLCATGAGGYTGELFFGEGSRLTVL.

CDR3 nucleotides: TGTGCCAGCAGTTACTCGCCGTCAGACTATGGCTACACCTTC. Its protein is CASSYSPSDYGYTF. The chain recombines TRBV6-5 with TRBJ1-2; D gene uncertain. Trimming took 0 bases from V and 3 from J, leaving 8 bases between them. This CDR3 spans 14 amino acids. Looked up from germline, CDR1 is MNHEY and CDR2 is SVGAGI.

The chain links TRBV28 to TRBJ2-1; 14 nucleotides match TRBD2. The germline gives CDR1 MDHEN, CDR2 SYDVKM. CDR3 size: 16 residues. J was trimmed by 8 bases and V by 4 bases; bases with no gene match: 7. The CDR3 sequence is CASSSIGLAGGYEQFF. CDR3 coding DNA: TGTGCCAGCAGTTCCATAGGACTAGCGGGAGGATATGAGCAGTTCTTC.

This rearrangement joins TRBV2 to TRBJ1-6, with D maybe TRBD1 (5 bases). The CDR3 is made up of 13 amino acids. V lost 9 bases and J 7 bases, leaving 13 bases between the germline ends. Germline V gives CDR1 SNHLY, CDR2 FYNNEI. CDR3 region: CASKTATNSPLHF. The CDR3 DNA is TGTGCCAGTAAGACAGCGACGAATTCACCCCTCCACTTT.

The J gene is TRBJ2-1, the V gene TRBV25-1; 7 nucleotides match TRBD1. CDR1 is MGHDK, CDR2 SYGVNS, per germline. Losses at the gene ends were 5 bases for V and 5 bases for J; bases not matched to a gene: 6. This CDR3 has 14 amino acids. For the CDR3, the DNA is TGTGCCAGCAGTAATCGGGACAGACACAATGAGCAGTTCTTC. Amino acid sequence: CASSNRDRHNEQFF.

V usage is TRBV4-1 and J usage is TRBJ1-2; D perhaps matches TRBD1 (6 bases). CDR3 length equals 13 residues. CDR1 and CDR2 from the germline V gene are MGHRA and YSYEKL. Trimming took 1 base from V and 3 from J, leaving 6 bases between them. CDR3 bases: TGCGCCAGCAGCCAAGGACAGGACTATGGCTACACCTTC. Protein sequence: CASSQGQDYGYTF.

This clone was observed a handful of times. The chain joins TRBV11-2 to TRBJ2-5, with 12 bases identical to TRBD2. The CDR3 runs 15 residues. Germline V CDR1 and CDR2: SGHAT, FQNNGV. Trimming cost V 4 bases and J 3 bases; bases outside gene matches: 3. CDR3 sequence (DNA): TGTGCCAGCAGCTCCCGGACTAGCGGGGAAGAGACCCAGTACTTC. This sequence encodes CASSSRTSGEETQYF.

J is TRBJ2-1 and V is TRBV9; TRBD2 is a possible D gene (5 bases). Germline loops: CDR1 SGDLS, CDR2 YYNGEE. This CDR3 is 16 amino acids long. Trimming removed 3 bases from V and 9 bases from J, with 22 bases in between. The CDR3 protein is CASSAPEGTWSGEQFF. The CDR3 DNA sequence: TGTGCCAGCAGCGCGCCCGAGGGAACCTGGTCTGGTGAGCAGTTCTTC.

In its sample, this clone was seen a few times. This chain links TRBV3-1 (or the pseudogene TRBV3-2) with TRBJ1-1, with 7 bases identical to TRBD1. Trimming at V came to 5 bases and at J to 5 bases, leaving 11 bases not matched to a gene. CDR3 length equals 15 residues. CDR1 LGHDT and CDR2 YNNKEL come from the germline V gene (reference sequence). The CDR3 coding sequence is TGTGCCAGCAGCGATCTACAGGGGCTGGGGACTGAAGCTTTCTTT. Residues: CASSDLQGLGTEAFF.